This is a list of T cell receptor beta chains from one sample in a study of shared clonotypes between healthy human individuals. Here immunoSEQ multiplex PCR was the method, and the copy in TCRdb shows in-frame clones only, minus some. This table holds hundreds of thousands of clones, under 80% found once. The sample was memory CD4+ T cells sorted from blood. The receptors shown here come from a woman aged 25 to 39 in good health. The CDR3 runs from the conserved cysteine through the conserved F or W. Each record gives: clone size, D gene, V gene, CDR3 length, J gene, CDR3 protein, CDR3 DNA. D genes are given only for firm matches. Clone size is given for some rows only: seen once, a few or many times, or a class if the clone is expanded.

-	-	TRBV27	15	TRBJ2-7	CASSFTSGGWGEQYF	TGTGCCAGCAGTTTCACCTCCGGGGGCTGGGGGGAGCAGTACTTC
-	-	TRBV28	15	TRBJ1-1	CASSPDTSRRTEAFF	TGTGCCAGCAGTCCGGACACCTCGCGCCGGACTGAAGCTTTCTTT
-	TRBD1	TRBV5-1	16	TRBJ2-5	CASSLGEGAYQETQYF	TGCGCCAGCAGCTTGGGTGAGGGGGCCTACCAAGAGACCCAGTACTTC
-	-	TRBV11-1	14	TRBJ2-6	CASSRLAGANVLTF	TGTGCCAGCAGCCGACTAGCTGGGGCCAACGTCCTGACTTTC
once	-	TRBV6-6	14	TRBJ2-7	CASSPTGFRYEQYF	TGTGCCAGCAGCCCGACAGGATTCAGATACGAGCAGTACTTC
-	TRBD2	TRBV5-1	14	TRBJ2-3	CASSSSGYTNTQYF	TGCGCCAGCAGCTCTAGCGGGTACACGAATACGCAGTATTTT
-	-	TRBV30	13	TRBJ2-5	CAWIRLGGETQYF	TGTGCCTGGATCCGACTCGGCGGGGAGACCCAGTACTTC
-	-	TRBV19	14	TRBJ2-2	CASKEGGHAGELFF	TGTGCCAGTAAGGAGGGAGGCCACGCCGGGGAGCTGTTTTTT
-	-	TRBV25-1	15	TRBJ1-5	CASSGGVGINQPQHF	TGTGCCAGCAGTGGGGGGGTTGGGATCAATCAGCCCCAGCATTTT
-	-	TRBV9	15	TRBJ2-1	CASSVARTANGEQFF	TGTGCCAGCAGCGTAGCGCGGACGGCTAACGGGGAGCAGTTCTTC